The 7 T cell receptor beta chains presented below share a single source sample, sequenced in a study of vaccination effects on CD4 cells after COVID-19. Antigen-specific CD4+ T cells were expanded (with viral peptide pools) by the ViraFEST assay ahead of sequencing. Once cultured for approximately 10 days, the cells underwent separation to obtain CD4+ T cells. Of the BNT162b2 and mRNA-1273 vaccines, participants received two doses of one or the other. Repertoires were generated with immunoSEQ multiplex PCR, while TCRdb's copy carries only in-frame clones and drops some. The repertoire holds 70,000 to 95,000 clones, with 60% to 80% as singletons. Their antigens remain unidentified. Sample: CD4+ T cells from PBMCs cultured with HCoV-OC43 spike peptides, taken after COVID-19 vaccination. Subset noted: HCoV-OC43 spike overlapping peptide pool stimulation. The receptors here all came from a human donor who received a COVID-19 vaccine.

The chain uses TRBV11-2 and TRBJ1-6; no clear D. This CDR3 is 14 amino acids long. The V end lost 5 bases, the J end lost 7 bases, and 12 bases lay between the germline ends. Looked up from germline, CDR1 is SGHAT and CDR2 is FQNNGV. The CDR3 bases are TGTGCCAGCAGCCCCCAACTGAGGAATTCACCCCTCCACTTT. It encodes CASSPQLRNSPLHF.

The V and J genes are TRBV4-3 and TRBJ1-2; D gene uncertain. Germline CDR1 reads LGHNA; CDR2 reads YSLEER. Deletions cut 4 bases from V and 0 bases from J, with 3 bases between. This CDR3 spans 12 amino acids. CDR3 nucleotides: TGCGCCAGCAGCCGGGCTAACTATGGCTACACCTTC. This translates into CASSRANYGYTF.

The chain combines TRBV15 with TRBJ1-1; perhaps TRBD1 as D (6 bases). Germline CDR1 LNHNV, CDR2 YYDKDF (reference sequence). V was trimmed by 5 bases and J by 0 bases, leaving 16 bases between them. This CDR3 comprises 16 residues. CDR3 loop: CATSPRGTKMNTEAFF. As DNA, the CDR3 is TGTGCCACCAGCCCCCGCGGGACAAAGATGAACACTGAAGCTTTCTTT.

This chain links TRBV7-2 with TRBJ1-6; 7 bases line up with TRBD1. Germline V gene lookup returns CDR1 SGHTA and CDR2 FQGNSA. Trimming at V came to 4 bases and at J to 7 bases, leaving 7 bases not matched to a gene. This CDR3 is built from 15 residues. The CDR3 here is CASSSPDRLNSPLHF. CDR3 DNA: TGTGCCAGCAGCTCCCCGGACAGGTTGAATTCACCCCTCCACTTT. The variable domain in full, completed from reference TRBV7-2 and TRBJ1-6, reads GAGVSQSPSNKVTEKGKDVELRCDPISGHTALYWYRQSLGQGLEFLIYFQGNSAPDKSGLPSDRFSAERTGGSVSTLTIQRTQQEDSAVYLCASSSPDRLNSPLHFGNGTRLTVT.

V usage is TRBV11-2 and J usage is TRBJ1-6; D call uncertain. The CDR3 runs to 15 residues. Germline values: CDR1 SGHAT, CDR2 FQNNGV. V gave up 1 base and J gave up 7 bases, with 11 bases separating them. This chain's CDR3 is CASSLGGALNSPLHF. The DNA of the CDR3 is TGTGCCAGCAGCTTAGGCGGAGCCCTGAATTCACCCCTCCACTTT.

This chain links TRBV9 with TRBJ2-3; 8 bases are a match to TRBD2. The junction had 11 bases not matched to a gene; V was cut back by 0 bases and J by 5 bases. Germline V gene data show CDR1 as SGDLS and CDR2 as YYNGEE. This CDR3 region has 17 residues. CDR3 bases: TGTGCCAGCAGCGTAGGTTCGGACGGGGGGGTGGGAGATACGCAGTATTTT. The encoded protein is CASSVGSDGGVGDTQYF.

V gene TRBV24-1 combines with J gene TRBJ2-3; TRBD2 matches 10 bases. This CDR3 is 16 amino acids long. Germline V gene lookup returns CDR1 KGHDR and CDR2 SFDVKD. V dropped 5 bases and J dropped 2; count of bases not matched to a gene: 6. CDR3 region: CATSAWTSGTTDTQYF. The CDR3 bases are TGTGCCACCAGTGCTTGGACTAGCGGCACCACAGATACGCAGTATTTT.